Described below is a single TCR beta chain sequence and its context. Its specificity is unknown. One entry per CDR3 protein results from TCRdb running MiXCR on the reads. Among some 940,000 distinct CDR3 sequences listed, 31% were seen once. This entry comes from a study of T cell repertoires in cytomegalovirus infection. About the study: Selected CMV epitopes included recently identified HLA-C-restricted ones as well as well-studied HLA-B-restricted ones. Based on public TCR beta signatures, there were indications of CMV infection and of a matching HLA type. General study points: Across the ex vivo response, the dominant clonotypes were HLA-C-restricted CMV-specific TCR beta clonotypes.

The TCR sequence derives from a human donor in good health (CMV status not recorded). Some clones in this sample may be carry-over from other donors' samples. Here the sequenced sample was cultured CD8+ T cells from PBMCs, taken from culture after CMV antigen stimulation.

The CDR3 region is CASSFRTSGGEQFF. As DNA, the CDR3 is TGTGCCAGCAGCTTTCGGACTAGCGGCGGTGAGCAGTTCTTC. The chain joins TRBV7-6 to TRBJ2-1; 10 bases line up with TRBD2. Trimming took 3 bases from V and 9 from J; bases not matched to a gene: 5. The CDR3 is made up of 14 amino acids. Looked up from germline, CDR1 is SGHVS and CDR2 is FNYEAQ.